Following are 12 T cell receptor beta chains from one sample sequenced in a study of blood T cell repertoires in COVID-19. Produced via immunoSEQ multiplex PCR; TCRdb's table is partial and in-frame only. The sample comprises about 240,000 clones, roughly 79% of which are singletons, and 6.5% to 8.5% rests with the top ten. The specimen was peripheral blood. The receptors originated from a woman of 80 years or more with COVID-19, enrolled during active disease.

This clone appeared a single time. This chain uses TRBV5-1 with TRBJ1-2; tentative D call: TRBD1 (6 bases). The germline V gene has CDR1 SGHRS and CDR2 YFSETQ. The V end was cut by 5 bases, the J end by 4 bases, with 18 bases between. This CDR3 has 15 amino acids. The CDR3 loop reads CASRIRTGIFYGYTF. CDR3 nucleotide sequence: TGCGCCAGCAGAATAAGAACAGGGATATTCTATGGCTACACCTTC.

The V call is TRBV5-1, the J call TRBJ1-1; D unresolved. Between the trimmed V and J ends, which lost 4 bases and 1 base, there was a span of 11 bases. Germline V CDR1 and CDR2: SGHRS, YFSETQ. CDR3 size: 14 residues. In nucleotides, the CDR3 is TGCGCCAGCAGCCGCAATGCAGGGAACACTGAAGCTTTCTTT. Encoded protein: CASSRNAGNTEAFF.

This chain joins TRBV27 and TRBJ2-3; 7 positions match TRBD1. Germline V lookup: CDR1 MNHEY, CDR2 SMNVEV (reference sequence). The CDR3 runs 17 residues. The junction had 8 bases not matched to a gene; V was cut back by 2 bases and J by 0 bases. The CDR3 loop reads CASSLKTGTASTDTQYF. In DNA, the CDR3 is TGTGCCAGCAGTTTAAAAACCGGGACAGCTAGCACAGATACGCAGTATTTT.

The V gene is TRBV7-9, the J gene TRBJ1-3, with no clear D. CDR1 is SEHNR, CDR2 FQNEAQ, per germline (reference sequence). V was pared by 5 bases and J by 0 bases, with 11 bases between. This CDR3 has 15 residues. CDR3 bases: TGTGCCAGCAGCCCCTTAGTTAGCTCTGGAAACACCATATATTTT. Its translation: CASSPLVSSGNTIYF.

This chain uses TRBV3-1 (or the pseudogene TRBV3-2) with TRBJ2-4; tentative D call: TRBD2 (7 bases). This CDR3 is 14 amino acids long. The germline V gene encodes CDR1 LGHDT and CDR2 YNNKEL (reference sequence). Trimming removed 3 bases at V and 5 bases at J, with 11 bases between. The CDR3 bases are TGTGCCAGCAGCCATAGGGGGGGCCAAAACATTCAGTACTTC. Amino acid sequence: CASSHRGGQNIQYF.

A single count supports this clone. J is TRBJ1-5 and V is TRBV12-3 or TRBV12-4, with 8 bases lining up with TRBD1. V shed 6 bases, J shed 7 bases, and the junction held 2 bases outside the gene matches. This CDR3 is 12 amino acids long. CDR3: CASRHRGQPQHF. CDR3 DNA sequence: TGTGCCAGCAGACACAGGGGGCAGCCCCAGCATTTT.

The J gene is TRBJ2-5, the V gene TRBV19; TRBD1 agrees at 11 bases. CDR1 is LNHDA, CDR2 SQIVND, per germline (reference sequence). There are 16 residues in the CDR3. V trimming: 4 bases; J trimming: 3 bases; junction bases outside the gene matches: 7. CDR3 loop: CASSTSGTGGEETQYF. CDR3 bases: TGTGCCAGTAGTACCTCCGGGACAGGGGGAGAAGAGACCCAGTACTTC.

The chain joins TRBV21-1 to TRBJ2-7; the DNA was not used to check the table's D call, TRBD2. TRBV21-1 is listed as a pseudogene. This CDR3 is 20 amino acids long. The CDR3 DNA reads as TGTGCCAGCAGCAAAAGGGGGGACAGGGTTAGACTAGCGGGAGAAGACGAGCAGTACTTC. It encodes CASSKRGDRVRLAGEDEQYF.

V gene TRBV11-2 combines with J gene TRBJ2-2, with unresolved D. V gave up 2 bases and J gave up 4 bases, with 5 bases separating them. The CDR3 consists of 13 residues. Germline loops: CDR1 SGHAT, CDR2 FQNNGV. The CDR3 spells CASSLSPTGELFF. For the CDR3, the DNA is TGTGCCAGCAGCTTAAGCCCCACCGGGGAGCTGTTTTTT.

The CDR3 sequence: CASSTGRRETQYF. CDR3 nucleotides: TGTGCCAGTAGTACAGGGCGGAGAGAGACCCAGTACTTC. The rearrangement joins TRBV19 to TRBJ2-5, with D possibly matching TRBD1 (5 bases). CDR3 length: 13 amino acids. The germline V gene has CDR1 LNHDA and CDR2 SQIVND (reference sequence). V was shortened by 4 bases and J by 4 bases, with 10 bases between the two germline ends.

This chain links TRBV18 with TRBJ1-2, with a tentative D call TRBD1 (5 bases). The V gene's germline CDR1 is KGHSH and CDR2 LQKENI. CDR3 size: 14 residues. Trimming removed 6 bases from V and 5 bases from J, with 16 bases in between. The CDR3 reads CASSITTEWYGYTF. CDR3 nucleotide sequence: TGTGCCAGCTCGATCACGACAGAATGGTATGGCTACACCTTC.

This clone was counted only a few times. The genes are TRBV25-1 and TRBJ1-4, with unresolved D. V lost 8 bases, J lost 4 bases, and 17 bases lay in between. The germline V gene encodes CDR1 MGHDK and CDR2 SYGVNS. This CDR3 has 15 residues. The DNA for the CDR3 is TGTGCCAGCTCCTTTCCCGGACTGGGTAATGAAAAACTGTTTTTT. Translating it yields CASSFPGLGNEKLFF.